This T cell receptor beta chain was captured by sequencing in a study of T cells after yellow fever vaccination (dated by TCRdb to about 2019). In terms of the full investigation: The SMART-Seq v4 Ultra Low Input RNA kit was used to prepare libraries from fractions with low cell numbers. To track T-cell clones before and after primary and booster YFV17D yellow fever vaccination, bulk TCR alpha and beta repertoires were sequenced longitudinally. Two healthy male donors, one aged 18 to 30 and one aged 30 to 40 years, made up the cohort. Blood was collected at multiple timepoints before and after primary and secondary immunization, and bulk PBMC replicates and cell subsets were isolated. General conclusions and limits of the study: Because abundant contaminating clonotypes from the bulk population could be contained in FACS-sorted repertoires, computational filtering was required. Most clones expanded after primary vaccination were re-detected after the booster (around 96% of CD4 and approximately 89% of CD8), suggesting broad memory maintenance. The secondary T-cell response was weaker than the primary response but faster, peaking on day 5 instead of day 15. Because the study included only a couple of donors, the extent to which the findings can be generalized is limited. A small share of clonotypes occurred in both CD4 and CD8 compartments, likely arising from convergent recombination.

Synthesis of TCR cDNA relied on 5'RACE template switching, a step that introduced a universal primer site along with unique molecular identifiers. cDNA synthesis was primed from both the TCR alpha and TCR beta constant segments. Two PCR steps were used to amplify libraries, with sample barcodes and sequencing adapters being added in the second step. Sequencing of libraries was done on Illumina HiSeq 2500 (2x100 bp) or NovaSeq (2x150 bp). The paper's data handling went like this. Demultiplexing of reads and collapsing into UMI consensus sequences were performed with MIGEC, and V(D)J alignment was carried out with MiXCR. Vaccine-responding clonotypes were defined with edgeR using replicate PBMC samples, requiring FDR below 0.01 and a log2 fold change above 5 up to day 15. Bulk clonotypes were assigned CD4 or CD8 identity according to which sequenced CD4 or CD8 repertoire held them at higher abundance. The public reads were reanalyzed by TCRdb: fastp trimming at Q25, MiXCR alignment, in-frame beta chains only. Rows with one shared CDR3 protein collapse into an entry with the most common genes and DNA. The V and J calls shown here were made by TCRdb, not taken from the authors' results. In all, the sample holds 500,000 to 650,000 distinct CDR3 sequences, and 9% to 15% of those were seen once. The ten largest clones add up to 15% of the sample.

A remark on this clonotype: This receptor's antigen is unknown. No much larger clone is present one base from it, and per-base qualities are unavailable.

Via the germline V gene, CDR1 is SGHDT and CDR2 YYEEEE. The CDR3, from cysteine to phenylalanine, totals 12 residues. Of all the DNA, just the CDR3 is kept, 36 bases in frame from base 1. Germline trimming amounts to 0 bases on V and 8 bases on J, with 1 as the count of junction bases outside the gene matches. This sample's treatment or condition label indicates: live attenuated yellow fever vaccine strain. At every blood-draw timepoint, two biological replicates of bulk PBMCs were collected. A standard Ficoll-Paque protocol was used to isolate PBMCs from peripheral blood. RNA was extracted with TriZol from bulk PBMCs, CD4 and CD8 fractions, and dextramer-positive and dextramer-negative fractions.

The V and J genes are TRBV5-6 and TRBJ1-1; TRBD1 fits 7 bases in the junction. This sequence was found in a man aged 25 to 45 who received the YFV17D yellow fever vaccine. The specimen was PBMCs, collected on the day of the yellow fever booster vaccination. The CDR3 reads CASSLVGGEAFF. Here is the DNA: TGTGCCAGCAGCTTGGTAGGGGGCGAAGCTTTCTTT. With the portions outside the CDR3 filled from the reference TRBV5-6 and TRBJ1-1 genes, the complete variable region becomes DAGVTQSPTHLIKTRGQQVTLRCSPKSGHDTVSWYQQALGQGPQFIFQYYEEEERQRGNFPDRFSGHQFPNYSSELNVNALLLGDSALYLCASSLVGGEAFFGQGTRLTVV.